This T cell receptor beta chain is drawn from a study of immune evolution from preneoplasia to lung adenocarcinoma. Profiled with immunoSEQ multiplex PCR; TCRdb holds only in-frame clones, not every one. The sample yields 10,000 or so clones, roughly three quarters seen once. This clone is medium-sized within its sample. The V end lost 1 base, the J end lost 6 bases, and 11 bases lay between the germline ends. Germline V CDR1 and CDR2: SEHNR, FQNEAQ (reference sequence). CDR3 length: 14 amino acids. The sequencing sample was made of FFPE minimally invasive lung adenocarcinoma tissue. The receptor's source is an older donor with lung adenocarcinoma. The chain employs TRBV7-9 and TRBJ2-3; D not resolved. DNA of the CDR3: TGTGCCAGCAGCTTAGGCACCAATCGGGATACGCAGTATTTT. It is translated as CASSLGTNRDTQYF.